The T cell receptor beta chain under discussion was sequenced for a study of T cell changes during pregnancy in multiple sclerosis. Germline V gene sequence: CDR1 SGHRS, CDR2 YFSETQ. The V and J ends lost 6 bases and 4 bases, in that order; junction bases with no gene match: 6. This CDR3 comprises 14 residues. The method was immunoSEQ multiplex PCR; TCRdb's version includes in-frame clones alone and lacks a portion of them. The profile shows roughly 70,000 clones, 80% to 95% of them singletons. The sequenced sample was peripheral blood, obtained in the first trimester of pregnancy. The rearrangement joins TRBV5-1 to TRBJ1-4; TRBD1 matches at 7 bases. This receptor was identified in a female donor with multiple sclerosis, enrolled in a pregnancy study. The CDR3 spells CASNPGTVNEKLFF. The DNA of the CDR3 is TGCGCCAGCAACCCCGGGACAGTTAATGAAAAACTGTTTTTT.